Detailed here is one TCR beta chain. The antigen is unknown. Germline V CDR1 and CDR2: SEHNR, FQNEAQ (reference sequence). This CDR3 comprises 14 residues. The cDNA of both the TCRalpha and TCRbeta chains was subjected to two nested PCRs of 16 and 9 cycles. One entry per CDR3 protein, without DNA, is what TCRdb gives after re-calling the 5' RACE reads. The repertoire shows a few hundred thousand distinct CDR3 sequences; the top ten hold 2.5% to 3%. The data were taken from a study of monozygotic twins with inflammatory bowel disease. General observations from the study: IBD patients share fewer clonotypes with other people than healthy twins do, especially with disease activity.

V and J are TRBV7-9 and TRBJ2-7; without DNA, the TCRdb call of TRBD2 cannot be checked. This TCR came from a human donor with ulcerative colitis or Crohn's disease, or a healthy co-twin of an affected twin (not recorded which). The sequenced sample was blood. CDR3 sequence reads: CASRVSAGTYEQYF.